Below, one T cell receptor (beta chain) is given with its context. This clonotype appeared a few times. The antigen it binds to is not known. No qualities accompany the bases; no much larger clone lies one base away. These data come from a study of response to subunit inactivated influenza vaccine (dated by TCRdb to between 2018 and 2020). Concerning the study at large: The study used deep quantitative T cell receptor repertoire profiling to track responses to a trivalent subunit inactivated influenza vaccine.

The receptor library was made with RT-PCR. The reads were generated on an Illumina HiSeq 2500. The public reads were reprocessed in TCRdb via fastp at Q25 and MiXCR, keeping in-frame beta chains. CDR3 protein sequences are deduplicated, and each keeps its most common genes and DNA. For this sample the table gives roughly 700,000 distinct CDR3 sequences, of which approximately 15% were detected only once. The ten most abundant clones make up approximately 6.5% of the sample. Results and caveats for the whole study, not just this receptor: The authors proposed that each seasonal influenza vaccination may bring in only a limited number of new T cells.

Sequenced here: PBMCs from blood, sampled 14 days before vaccination. This TCR came from a man aged 50 to 59 who received an inactivated influenza vaccine. Donor details come from another sample of the same person, matched by shared clones.

The DNA reads TGTGCCACCAGCATACGGGACGGAGGCTGGAATGAGCAGTTCTTC. Translated, it gives CATSIRDGGWNEQFF. The chain was built from TRBV15 and TRBJ2-1; the D element could tentatively be TRBD1 or TRBD2, as 5 bases agree for each. According to the germline V gene (reference sequence), CDR1 reads LNHNV and CDR2 reads YYDKDF. From the cysteine through the phenylalanine, the CDR3 covers 15 amino acids. Just the 45-base CDR3 DNA is kept, in frame starting at base 1. Trimming takes 4 bases from V and 7 bases from J, and the germline ends sit 17 bases apart.